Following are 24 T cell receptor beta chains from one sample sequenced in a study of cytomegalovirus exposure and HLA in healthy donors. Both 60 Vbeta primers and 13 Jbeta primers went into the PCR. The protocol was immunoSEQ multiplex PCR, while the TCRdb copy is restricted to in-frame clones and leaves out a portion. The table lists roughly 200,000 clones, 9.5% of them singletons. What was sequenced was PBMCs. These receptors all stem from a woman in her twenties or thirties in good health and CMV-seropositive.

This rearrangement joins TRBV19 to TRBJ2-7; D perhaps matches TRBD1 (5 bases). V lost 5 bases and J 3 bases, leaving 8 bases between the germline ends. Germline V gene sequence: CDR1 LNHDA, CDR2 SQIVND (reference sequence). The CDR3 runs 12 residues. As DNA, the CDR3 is TGTGCCAGTAGTCATACAGGCTACGAGCAGTACTTC. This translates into CASSHTGYEQYF.

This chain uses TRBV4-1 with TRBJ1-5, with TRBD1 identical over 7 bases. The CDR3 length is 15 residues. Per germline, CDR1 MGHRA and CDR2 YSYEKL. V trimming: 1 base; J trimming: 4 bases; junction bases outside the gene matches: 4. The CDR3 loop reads CASSQGGTVNQPQHF. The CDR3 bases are TGCGCCAGCAGCCAAGGGGGGACAGTTAATCAGCCCCAGCATTTT.

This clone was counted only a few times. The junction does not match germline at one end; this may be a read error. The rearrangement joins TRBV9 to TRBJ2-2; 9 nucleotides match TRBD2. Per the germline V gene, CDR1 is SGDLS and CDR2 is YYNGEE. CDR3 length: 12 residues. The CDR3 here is CASSHVRGGLFF. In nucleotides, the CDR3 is TGTGCCAGCAGCCATGTGCGGGGGGGGCTGTTTTTT.

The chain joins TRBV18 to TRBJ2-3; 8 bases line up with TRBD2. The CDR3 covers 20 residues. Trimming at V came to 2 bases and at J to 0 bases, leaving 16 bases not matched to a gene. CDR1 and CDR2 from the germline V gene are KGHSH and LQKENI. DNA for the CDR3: TGTGCCAGCTCACCAATACAAACGGGAGGGCATTACACTAGCACAGATACGCAGTATTTT. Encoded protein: CASSPIQTGGHYTSTDTQYF.

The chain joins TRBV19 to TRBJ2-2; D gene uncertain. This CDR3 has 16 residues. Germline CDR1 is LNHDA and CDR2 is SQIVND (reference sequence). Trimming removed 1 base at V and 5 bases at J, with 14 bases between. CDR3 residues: CASSIGLGFRTGELFF. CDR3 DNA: TGTGCCAGTAGTATAGGCCTAGGCTTTAGAACCGGGGAGCTGTTTTTT.

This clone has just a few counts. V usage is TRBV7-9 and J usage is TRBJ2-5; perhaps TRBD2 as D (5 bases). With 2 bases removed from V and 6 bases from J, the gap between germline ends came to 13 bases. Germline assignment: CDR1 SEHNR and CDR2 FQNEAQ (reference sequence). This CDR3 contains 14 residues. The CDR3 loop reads CASSLTGSGQTQYF. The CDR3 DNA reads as TGTGCCAGCAGCTTAACGGGGTCGGGCCAGACCCAGTACTTC.

The CDR3 DNA reads TGCAGCGTTGAAGGGGCGAACCGGGGGGAGACCCAGTACTTC. Its protein is CSVEGANRGETQYF. V gene TRBV29-1 combines with J gene TRBJ2-5; weak D call: TRBD2 (6 bases). The CDR3 spans 14 residues. CDR1 and CDR2 (germline): SQVTM, ANQGSEA. V was clipped by 1 base and J by 5 bases, with 14 bases between them.

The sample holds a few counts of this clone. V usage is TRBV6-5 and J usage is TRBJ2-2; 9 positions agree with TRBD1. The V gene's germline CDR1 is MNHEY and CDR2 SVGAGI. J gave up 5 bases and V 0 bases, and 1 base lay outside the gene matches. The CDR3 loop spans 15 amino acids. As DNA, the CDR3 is TGTGCCAGCAGTTACTCGACAGGGGGTACCGGGGAGCTGTTTTTT. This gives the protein CASSYSTGGTGELFF.

CDR3 nucleotide sequence: TGTGCCAGCAGTTTCTTCGGAGGTGACACTGAAGCTTTCTTT. Translating gives CASSFFGGDTEAFF. This chain uses TRBV7-9 with TRBJ1-1; D not resolved. The V gene's germline CDR1 is SEHNR and CDR2 FQNEAQ (reference sequence). V was pared by 6 bases and J by 3 bases, with 14 bases between. The CDR3 has 14 residues.

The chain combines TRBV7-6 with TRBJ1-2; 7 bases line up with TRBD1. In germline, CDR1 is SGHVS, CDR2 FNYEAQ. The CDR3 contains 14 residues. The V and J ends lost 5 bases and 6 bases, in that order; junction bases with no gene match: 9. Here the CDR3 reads CASSPRRGRDGYTF. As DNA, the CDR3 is TGTGCCAGCAGCCCCCGGAGGGGGCGAGATGGCTACACCTTC.

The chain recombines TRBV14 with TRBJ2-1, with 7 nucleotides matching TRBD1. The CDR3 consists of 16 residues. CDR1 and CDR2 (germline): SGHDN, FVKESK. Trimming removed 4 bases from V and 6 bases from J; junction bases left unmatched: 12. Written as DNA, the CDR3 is TGTGCCAGCAGCCCCCTGACAGGGTCTCCTTTCAATGAGCAGTTCTTC. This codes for CASSPLTGSPFNEQFF.

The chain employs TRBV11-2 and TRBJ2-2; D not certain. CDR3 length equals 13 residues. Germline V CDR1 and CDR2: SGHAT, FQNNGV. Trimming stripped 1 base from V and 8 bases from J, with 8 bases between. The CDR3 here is CASSLGLEGELFF. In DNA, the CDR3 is TGTGCCAGCAGCTTAGGTCTCGAGGGGGAGCTGTTTTTT.

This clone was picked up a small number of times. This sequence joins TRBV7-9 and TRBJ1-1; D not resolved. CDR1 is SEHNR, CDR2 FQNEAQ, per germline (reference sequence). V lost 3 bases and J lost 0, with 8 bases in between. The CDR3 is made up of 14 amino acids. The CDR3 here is CASSLQAMNTEAFF. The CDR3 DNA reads TGTGCCAGCAGCTTGCAGGCTATGAACACTGAAGCTTTCTTT.

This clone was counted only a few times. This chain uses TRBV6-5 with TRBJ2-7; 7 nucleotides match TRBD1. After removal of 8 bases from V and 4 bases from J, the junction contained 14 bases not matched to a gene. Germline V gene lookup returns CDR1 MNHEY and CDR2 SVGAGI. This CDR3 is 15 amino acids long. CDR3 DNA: TGTGCCAGCCGGCGTCCCCGGGACAGATTATACGAGCAGTACTTC. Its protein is CASRRPRDRLYEQYF.

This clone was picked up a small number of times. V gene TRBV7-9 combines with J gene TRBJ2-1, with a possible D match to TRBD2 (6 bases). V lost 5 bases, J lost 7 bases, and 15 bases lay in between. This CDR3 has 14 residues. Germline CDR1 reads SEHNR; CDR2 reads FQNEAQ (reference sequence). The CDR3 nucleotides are TGTGCCAGCAGCCTAGGGCGGGATAGGAATGAGCAGTTCTTC. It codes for CASSLGRDRNEQFF.

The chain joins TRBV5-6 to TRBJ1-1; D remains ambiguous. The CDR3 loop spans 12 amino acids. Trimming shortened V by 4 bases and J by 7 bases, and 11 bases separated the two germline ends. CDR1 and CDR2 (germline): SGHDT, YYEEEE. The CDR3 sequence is CASSEGRVEAFF. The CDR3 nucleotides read TGTGCCAGCAGCGAGGGAAGGGTTGAAGCTTTCTTT.

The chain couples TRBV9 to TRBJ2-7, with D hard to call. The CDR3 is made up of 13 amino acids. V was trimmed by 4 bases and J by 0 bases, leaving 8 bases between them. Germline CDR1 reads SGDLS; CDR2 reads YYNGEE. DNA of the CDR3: TGTGCCAGCAGCTCCCCTAGCTCCTACGAGCAGTACTTC. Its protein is CASSSPSSYEQYF.

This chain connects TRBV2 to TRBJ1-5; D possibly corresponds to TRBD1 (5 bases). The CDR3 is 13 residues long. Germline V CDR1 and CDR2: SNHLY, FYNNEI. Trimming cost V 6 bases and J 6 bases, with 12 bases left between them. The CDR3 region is CASSLPRGQPQHF. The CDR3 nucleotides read TGTGCCAGCAGCCTTCCAAGGGGTCAGCCCCAGCATTTT.

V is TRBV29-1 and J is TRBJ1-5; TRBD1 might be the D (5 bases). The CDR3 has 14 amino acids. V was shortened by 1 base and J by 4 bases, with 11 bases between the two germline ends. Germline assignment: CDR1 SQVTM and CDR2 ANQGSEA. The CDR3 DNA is TGCAGCGTTGAAGGGCAGGGTTCTAATCAGCCCCAGCATTTT. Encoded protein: CSVEGQGSNQPQHF.

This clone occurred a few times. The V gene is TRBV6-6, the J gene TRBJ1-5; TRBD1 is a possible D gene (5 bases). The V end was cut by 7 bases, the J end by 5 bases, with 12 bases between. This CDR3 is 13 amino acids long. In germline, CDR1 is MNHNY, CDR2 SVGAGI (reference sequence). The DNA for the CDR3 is TGTGCCAGCATGGGGGGTAATTATCAGCCCCAGCATTTT. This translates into CASMGGNYQPQHF.

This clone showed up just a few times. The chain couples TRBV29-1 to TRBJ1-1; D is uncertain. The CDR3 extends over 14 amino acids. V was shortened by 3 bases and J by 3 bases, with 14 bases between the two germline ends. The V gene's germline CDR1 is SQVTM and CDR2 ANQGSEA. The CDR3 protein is CSVDIGPGDTEAFF. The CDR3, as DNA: TGCAGCGTTGACATAGGGCCCGGGGACACTGAAGCTTTCTTT.

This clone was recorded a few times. CDR3 sequence reads: CASSSTGTRDEQFF. CDR3 DNA: TGCGCCAGCAGCTCCACCGGGACTAGAGATGAGCAGTTCTTC. The chain joins TRBV5-1 to TRBJ2-1; 8 positions agree with TRBD2. The CDR3 covers 14 residues. CDR1 SGHRS and CDR2 YFSETQ come from the germline V gene. The trim removed 3 bases at V and 8 bases at J, leaving 7 bases unmatched.

CDR3: CASSIRTDYGYTF. The CDR3 DNA follows: TGTGCCAGTAGTATACGAACGGACTATGGCTACACCTTC. The genes are TRBV19 and TRBJ1-2, with unresolved D. Between the trimmed V and J ends, which lost 2 bases and 3 bases, there was a span of 7 bases. The CDR3 is made up of 13 amino acids. Germline CDR1 and CDR2: LNHDA and SQIVND (reference sequence).

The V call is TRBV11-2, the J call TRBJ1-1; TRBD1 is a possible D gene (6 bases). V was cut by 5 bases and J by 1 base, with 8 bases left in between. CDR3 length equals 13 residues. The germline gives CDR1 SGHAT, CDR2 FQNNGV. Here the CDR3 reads CASSQGPNTEAFF. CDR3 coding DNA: TGTGCCAGCAGCCAGGGGCCGAACACTGAAGCTTTCTTT.